This TCR beta chain was captured in a study of T cell responses to AZD1222 COVID-19 vaccine (dated by TCRdb to the early 2020s). Context from the whole study: TCR sequencing was performed for 233 trial participants, of whom 200 to 210 were given two doses of AZD1222 and around 25 were given two doses of MenACWY control vaccine. Enrollment into the trials was organized by age into subgroups of 18-55, 56-69 and 70-plus years, and those subgroups contained roughly 150, 30 and 60 TCR-sequenced participants, respectively. Paper-wide results and their limitations: Because no day 14 peak-response samples were available, the repertoires could be characterized only after the peak T cell response. Most participants were white British and females outnumbered males, and the authors suggested that clonal diversity may have been underestimated. Reportedly, almost half of the unique spike-specific TCRs recognized epitopes lying outside the regions that are mutated in the B.1.351 and B.1.1.7 variants. The whole spike protein was spanned by vaccine-associated CD4 TCRs, and dominant responses were seen in regions 160-218 and 743-854. In the small 56-69-year group, the increase in depth fell short of significance, most likely because of low power. Spike-specific TCR breadth and depth rose significantly after two AZD1222 doses compared with day 0 and with MenACWY recipients. Only six or seven AZD1222 recipients were SARS-CoV-2 seropositive at baseline, limiting conclusions about previously exposed vaccinees.

The CDR3 regions of human TCRbeta chains were analyzed by immunosequencing. As for the authors' bioinformatics: Repertoire TCRs were checked for matches against a reference library of SARS-CoV-2-specific TCRs that had been generated using the MIRA antigen-specificity platform. Breadth was defined as the fraction of unique TCRs that were SARS-CoV-2-associated, and depth was defined as the fraction of total T cells that were SARS-CoV-2-associated. Each spike-specific TCR was assigned to its reactive spike region and to a CD4 or CD8 class using the MIRA data. Log10-transformed breadth and depth values were compared by one-way ANOVA with Sidak's multiple comparisons tests. Here the immuneACCESS table is served through TCRdb, limited to in-frame sequences with V and J called. Missing clones are a known gap in these copies; in checked studies unresolved V genes cover under half, and the rest lacks a known reason. V, J and clone size are taken as reported in that table, and D and trimming were inferred from the DNA itself. In all, the sample holds 85,000 to 90,000 clones, and roughly 89% of those were seen once. The ten largest clones capture approximately 5% of the sample.

V lost 2 bases and J lost 2 bases; the stretch between them is 6 bases long. In the germline V gene, CDR1 corresponds to MNHEY and CDR2 to SVGEGT. CDR3 length: 13 amino acids, cysteine to phenylalanine. This entry keeps only the CDR3 DNA: 39 bases, framed from base 1. Reading the label with the study, this specimen's time point is: about 28 days (+/-7) after the second vaccine dose. AZD1222 recipients whose second dose came at about 4 weeks and those whose second dose came at about 12 weeks were combined into one group, since spike-specific TCR depth and breadth did not differ between the two schedules. Samples from vaccinated people were obtained from the UK trials COV001 and COV002, which included a single-blind randomized controlled phase 2/3 trial of AZD1222 (ChAdOx1 nCoV-19) in healthy adults. For TCRbeta chain sequencing, PBMC samples from trial participants were taken at day 0 and at day 28 after the second dose.

Concerning this clone: It has no known antigen specificity. Per-base qualities were not stored, and no clone one base away is much larger.

This TCR derives from an adult who received the AZD1222 COVID-19 vaccine. The rearranged chain carries TRBV6-2 or TRBV6-3 and TRBJ1-1; the D segment cannot be called with confidence. Sequencing used peripheral blood, obtained 28 days after the second AZD1222 dose. The CDR3 protein is CASSYAGNTEAFF. The DNA sequence is TGTGCCAGCAGTTACGCGGGCAACACTGAAGCTTTCTTT.